A selection of T cell receptor beta chains follows, all from one sample in a study of blood T cell repertoires in COVID-19. TCRdb's table, derived via immunoSEQ multiplex PCR, lists solely in-frame clones and lacks some. The sample consists of some 150,000 clones, 80% to 90% of them appearing once. Sequences were obtained from peripheral blood. These receptors originate from a woman between 40 and 55 years old with acute or convalescent COVID-19. Each CDR3 is given with its conserved first and last residue. A D gene is named only where the DNA matches it firmly. The size of a clone is reported for some rows only, either as once, few or many, or as a class for expanded clones.

d_call	v_call	j_call	clone_size	cdr3_nt	cdr3_aa
TRBD1	TRBV11-2	TRBJ1-2	NA	TGTGCCAGCAGCTTACGTACGACAGGGAACCCGGGGGCCTATGGCTACACCTTC	CASSLRTTGNPGAYGYTF
NA	TRBV5-1	TRBJ2-1	NA	TGCGCCAGCAGCTTTAGTGCGGAGTACTCCTACAATGAGCAGTTCTTC	CASSFSAEYSYNEQFF
NA	TRBV7-9	TRBJ1-3	NA	TGTGCCAGCAGCTTGATTGGGCCCGGAAACACCATATATTTT	CASSLIGPGNTIYF
NA	TRBV19	TRBJ2-1	NA	TGTGCCAGTATGGGACTGCTGGACTCCTACAATGAGCAGTTCTTC	CASMGLLDSYNEQFF
TRBD2	TRBV13	TRBJ2-7	NA	TGTGCCAGCAGCTTAGGCGTCTTCGGGCTAGCGGGGGAAAGCTCCTACGAGCAGTACTTC	CASSLGVFGLAGESSYEQYF
TRBD1	TRBV11-2	TRBJ2-1	NA	TGTGCCAGCAGAAAACACCCCGGGACAGGGAGAACCAATGAGCAGTTCTTC	CASRKHPGTGRTNEQFF
NA	TRBV27	TRBJ2-6	NA	TGTGCCAGCAGTACGGCGGTGGGGGCCTCCGTTTCTGGGGCCAACGTCCTGACTTTC	CASSTAVGASVSGANVLTF
NA	TRBV15	TRBJ1-1	once	TGTGCCACCAGCAGAGATGCGGGGTTCGGATGGAACACTGAAGCTTTCTTT	CATSRDAGFGWNTEAFF
NA	TRBV27	TRBJ2-3	NA	TGTGCCAGCAGTGTAGCGGACAGGTCTTTAAGGACAGATACGCAGTATTTT	CASSVADRSLRTDTQYF
NA	TRBV6-5	TRBJ1-1	NA	TGTGCCAGCAGTCTCTCGAGGGACATATACACTGAAGCTTTCTTT	CASSLSRDIYTEAFF
NA	TRBV5-1	TRBJ1-1	NA	TGCGCCAGCAGCTTGGCCGGCGGGAACACTGAAGCTTTCTTT	CASSLAGGNTEAFF
NA	TRBV9	TRBJ1-1	NA	TGTGCCAGCAGCGTAGCTAAAGGGGAAGTGAACACTGAAGCTTTCTTT	CASSVAKGEVNTEAFF
NA	TRBV11-3	TRBJ2-3	NA	TGTGCCAGCAGCTTATACGGGGAAGATACGCAGTATTTT	CASSLYGEDTQYF
TRBD2	TRBV7-2	TRBJ2-1	NA	TGTGCCAGCAGCTTAGCGGGGCTAGCGGGTGCCTTAGGGCAGTTCTTC	CASSLAGLAGALGQFF
TRBD1	TRBV7-8	TRBJ2-5	NA	TGTGCCAGCAGATCCGGACAGGGACAAGAGACCCAGTACTTC	CASRSGQGQETQYF
NA	TRBV19	TRBJ2-1	few	TGTGCCAGTAGTACGGCCGCGGGCCTCTACAATGAGCAGTTCTTC	CASSTAAGLYNEQFF
NA	TRBV6-5	TRBJ2-3	NA	TGTGCCAGCAGACCCGACCAGGGTCTAACAGATACGCAGTATTTT	CASRPDQGLTDTQYF